This T cell receptor beta chain was captured in a study of pediatric ulcerative colitis. Study-level results: Two patients had blood samples with substantially reduced template counts. A couple of rectal clonotypes were found only in ulcerative colitis patients, all of them. This repertoire reflects total lymphocytes rather than subpopulations like regulatory T cells.

Samples were sequenced at Survey level, maximum 500,000 reads. Some clones are missing from TCRdb's copy, which holds only in-frame ones; the method was immunoSEQ multiplex PCR. The repertoire holds about 64,000 clones, with about 80% as singletons. The V gene's germline CDR1 is SEHNR and CDR2 FQNEAQ (reference sequence). The CDR3 is made up of 15 amino acids. The junction had 7 bases not matched to a gene; V was cut back by 5 bases and J by 7 bases. About this clone: What it recognizes is unknown.

The chain recombines TRBV7-9 with TRBJ1-4; 10 bases align to TRBD1. The specimen was blood. The clonotype originates from a boy aged 10-17 years with moderate ulcerative colitis. CDR3 DNA sequence: TGTGCCAGCAGCCTCACGACAGGGGGCCTTGAAAAACTGTTTTTT. Translated, it gives CASSLTTGGLEKLFF. Filled out from reference TRBV7-9 and TRBJ1-4, the complete variable domain reads DTGVSQNPRHKITKRGQNVTFRCDPISEHNRLYWYRQTLGQGPEFLTYFQNEAQLEKSRLLSDRFSAERPKGSFSTLEIQRTEQGDSAMYLCASSLTTGGLEKLFFGSGTQLSVL.